A single sample gave rise to the 32 T cell receptor beta chains below, sequenced in a study of blood T cell repertoires in COVID-19 (dated by TCRdb to 2018 to 2020). Libraries came from the immunoSEQ multiplex PCR assay. TCRdb stores this immuneACCESS table with in-frame sequences only. Part of the clones is absent; in the studies checked, under half of the shortfall reflects unresolved V genes, and no reason is known for the rest. Within this sample are 85,000 to 130,000 clones, with 65% to 90% of them counted one time only. Roughly 2.6% of the sample comes from the top ten. The sequencing sample was made of PBMCs or T cells enriched from blood (not recorded which). The origin of the receptors is a woman aged 50 to 60 who had recovered from COVID-19.

V and J are TRBV5-4 and TRBJ2-1; a weak D match, TRBD2 (7 bases). The germline V gene encodes CDR1 SGHNT and CDR2 YYREEE (reference sequence). V gave up 4 bases and J gave up 12 bases, with 14 bases separating them. This CDR3 is 12 amino acids long. The CDR3 region has the DNA TGTGCCAGCAGCGCCCTAGGGGGGGGGCAGTTCTTC. Encoded protein: CASSALGGGQFF. The full variable domain, with the rest looked up from reference TRBV5-4 and TRBJ2-1, is ETGVTQSPTHLIKTRGQQVTLRCSSQSGHNTVSWYQQALGQGPQFIFQYYREEENGRGNFPPRFSGLQFPNYSSELNVNALELDDSALYLCASSALGGGQFFGPGTRLTVL.

This clone has just one count. The gene calls are TRBV10-1 and TRBJ2-7, with TRBD1 matching 10 bases. The germline V gene encodes CDR1 WNHNN and CDR2 SYGVQD (reference sequence). The ends lost 9 bases at V and 3 bases at J; junction bases unmatched: 8. The CDR3 totals 14 residues. CDR3 sequence reads: CARALRDRGYEQYF. DNA for the CDR3: TGCGCCAGAGCATTAAGGGACAGGGGCTACGAGCAGTACTTC.

V usage is TRBV19 and J usage is TRBJ1-5, with D possibly TRBD1 on 5 matching bases. The CDR3 has 17 residues. V was shortened by 3 bases and J by 6 bases, with 21 bases between the two germline ends. From germline, CDR1 is LNHDA and CDR2 SQIVND (reference sequence). The CDR3 nucleotides are TGTGCCAGTAGTATGGGTCGGACCCCGAGGGGAGGTCAGCCCCAGCATTTT. Translation: CASSMGRTPRGGQPQHF.

V gene TRBV19 combines with J gene TRBJ2-6, with D possibly being TRBD1 (6 bases). CDR1 LNHDA and CDR2 SQIVND come from the germline V gene (reference sequence). The CDR3 runs 18 residues. Between the trimmed V and J ends, which lost 6 bases and 0 bases, there was a span of 18 bases. Here the CDR3 reads CASSFRGTQNSGANVLTF. The CDR3 region has the DNA TGTGCCAGTAGCTTTAGGGGGACGCAAAACTCTGGGGCCAACGTCCTGACTTTC.

The chain combines TRBV11-2 with TRBJ2-3; D is perhaps TRBD2 (6 bases). This CDR3 comprises 14 residues. Germline lookup yields CDR1 SGHAT and CDR2 FQNNGV. V dropped 4 bases and J dropped 10 bases, with 18 bases sitting between them. CDR3 residues: CASSSGTPPSSQYF. The CDR3 DNA sequence: TGTGCCAGCAGCTCCGGGACTCCCCCTTCGTCGCAGTATTTT.

The chain links TRBV3-1 (or the pseudogene TRBV3-2) to TRBJ2-7; 8 bases line up with TRBD2. After removal of 4 bases from V and 6 bases from J, the junction contained 5 bases not matched to a gene. In germline, CDR1 is LGHDT, CDR2 YNNKEL (reference sequence). The CDR3 length is 13 residues. The DNA for the CDR3 is TGTGCCAGCAGCCTCGGGGGGGCGACCGAGCAGTACTTC. It yields the protein CASSLGGATEQYF.

The chain employs TRBV2 and TRBJ2-7; TRBD1 agrees at 9 bases. The CDR3 is 15 residues long. Trimming cost V 5 bases and J 9 bases; bases outside gene matches: 14. Germline V gives CDR1 SNHLY, CDR2 FYNNEI. The CDR3 reads CASSIRGQGGGWQYF. The DNA of the CDR3 is TGTGCCAGCAGTATACGGGGACAGGGCGGTGGATGGCAGTACTTC.

The rearrangement joins TRBV10-1 to TRBJ1-1; D is perhaps TRBD1 (6 bases). The germline CDR1 and CDR2 sequences are WNHNN and SYGVQD (reference sequence). V was pared by 6 bases and J by 0 bases, with 8 bases between. This CDR3 has 13 residues. The CDR3 nucleotides read TGCGCCAGCAGGGACAGCATGAACACTGAAGCTTTCTTT. Translated, it gives CASRDSMNTEAFF.

CDR3 sequence reads: CASSVGAGFGETQYF. The CDR3 nucleotides read TGTGCCAGCAGCGTAGGTGCGGGATTTGGGGAGACCCAGTACTTC. The V call is TRBV9, the J call TRBJ2-5; tentatively, D is TRBD2 (6 bases). The germline V and J ends were trimmed by 0 bases and 5 bases, with 14 bases remaining between them. Germline V lookup: CDR1 SGDLS, CDR2 YYNGEE. This CDR3 has 15 amino acids.

The gene calls are TRBV6-1 and TRBJ1-4; a possible D gene is TRBD1 (6 bases). V dropped 0 bases and J dropped 8 bases, with 13 bases sitting between them. This CDR3 has 15 residues. Germline loops: CDR1 MNHNS, CDR2 SASEGT. CDR3 DNA sequence: TGTGCCAGCAGTGAAGCTTACAGGGAACGCGAAAAACTGTTTTTT. This sequence encodes CASSEAYREREKLFF.

This clone is a singleton in its sample. The chain is built from TRBV28 and TRBJ2-7; D unclear. Germline V lookup: CDR1 MDHEN, CDR2 SYDVKM. The CDR3 extends over 12 amino acids. V was clipped by 6 bases and J by 4 bases, with 10 bases between them. This CDR3 is CASSLPGYEQYF. CDR3 nucleotides: TGTGCCAGCAGCCTACCCGGGTACGAGCAGTACTTC.

The chain recombines TRBV19 with TRBJ2-3; 7 positions match TRBD2. The CDR3 is made up of 15 amino acids. Germline lookup yields CDR1 LNHDA and CDR2 SQIVND (reference sequence). V shed 6 bases, J shed 1 base, and the junction held 7 bases outside the gene matches. The CDR3 reads CASRPSGKGTDTQYF. CDR3 DNA sequence: TGTGCCAGTAGGCCCAGCGGGAAGGGCACAGATACGCAGTATTTT.

This clone showed up just once. The V and J genes are TRBV19 and TRBJ1-5; TRBD1 agrees at 9 bases. Germline V gene lookup returns CDR1 LNHDA and CDR2 SQIVND (reference sequence). J lost 0 bases, V lost 6 bases, and 9 bases had no gene match. This CDR3 contains 17 residues. The CDR3 region is CASRPGQGGLSNQPQHF. The DNA for the CDR3 is TGTGCCAGTAGACCGGGACAGGGAGGTCTTAGCAATCAGCCCCAGCATTTT. Full variable domain (remainder filled in from reference TRBV19 and TRBJ1-5): DGGITQSPKYLFRKEGQNVTLSCEQNLNHDAMYWYRQDPGQGLRLIYYSQIVNDFQKGDIAEGYSVSREKKESFPLTVTSAQKNPTAFYLCASRPGQGGLSNQPQHFGDGTRLSIL.

This chain uses TRBV20-1 with TRBJ2-7; D unclear. CDR1 and CDR2 from the germline V gene are DFQATT and SNEGSKA (reference sequence). The CDR3 has 12 residues. With 3 bases removed from V and 1 base from J, the gap between germline ends came to 7 bases. The chain's CDR3 is CSASGGSYEQYF. CDR3 nucleotides: TGCAGTGCTAGTGGCGGTTCCTACGAGCAGTACTTC.

The chain uses TRBV5-4 and TRBJ2-3, with TRBD1 matching over 8 bases. V dropped 1 base and J dropped 2; count of bases not matched to a gene: 3. CDR1 SGHNT and CDR2 YYREEE come from the germline V gene (reference sequence). The CDR3 runs 15 residues. The CDR3 sequence is CASSLPGGYTDTQYF. CDR3 nucleotides: TGTGCCAGCAGCTTGCCAGGGGGCTACACAGATACGCAGTATTTT.

The chain links TRBV2 to TRBJ2-7; 9 nucleotides line up with TRBD1. This CDR3 comprises 15 residues. Germline V gene sequence: CDR1 SNHLY, CDR2 FYNNEI. V was clipped by 5 bases and J by 1 base; unmatched bases: 6. The CDR3 DNA reads as TGTGCCAGCAGTAGACAGGGGGACTTGTCCTACGAGCAGTACTTC. Translating it yields CASSRQGDLSYEQYF.

The chain employs TRBV29-1 and TRBJ2-5; weak D call: TRBD2 (5 bases). There are 13 residues in the CDR3. The V gene lost 7 bases and the J gene lost 5 bases, with 17 bases spanning the gap. Germline lookup yields CDR1 SQVTM and CDR2 ANQGSEA. The CDR3 DNA is TGCAGCGCACCCGGCGGAGGTCTGGAGACCCAGTACTTC. Protein sequence: CSAPGGGLETQYF. The variable domain in full, completed from reference TRBV29-1 and TRBJ2-5, reads SAVISQKPSRDICQRGTSLTIQCQVDSQVTMMFWYRQQPGQSLTLIATANQGSEATYESGFVIDKFPISRPNLTFSTLTVSNMSPEDSSIYLCSAPGGGLETQYFGPGTRLLVL.

J is TRBJ2-5 and V is TRBV28, with TRBD2 matching 9 bases. Germline V CDR1 and CDR2: MDHEN, SYDVKM. Unmatched junction bases numbered 6, after V lost 3 bases and J lost 4 bases. The CDR3 contains 15 residues. DNA of the CDR3: TGTGCCAGCAGTTTGCCTGCGGGAGGGGGAGAGACCCAGTACTTC. It translates to CASSLPAGGGETQYF.

The chain uses TRBV3-1 (or the pseudogene TRBV3-2) and TRBJ2-7; D is undetermined. V was trimmed by 5 bases and J by 1 base, leaving 12 bases between them. The CDR3 has 14 residues. Germline V lookup: CDR1 LGHDT, CDR2 YNNKEL (reference sequence). The CDR3 DNA reads TGTGCCAGCAGCAGTGTCACTTTGTCCTACGAGCAGTACTTC. It translates to CASSSVTLSYEQYF.

The chain combines TRBV7-8 with TRBJ2-3, with D unclear. The CDR3 has 14 amino acids. The V gene lost 1 base and the J gene lost 2 bases, with 7 bases spanning the gap. Germline V CDR1 and CDR2: SGHVS, FQNEAQ. As DNA, the CDR3 is TGTGCCAGCAGCTTAGGGCAGGACACAGATACGCAGTATTTT. Protein product: CASSLGQDTDTQYF.

The chain employs TRBV28 and TRBJ2-1; a possible D gene is TRBD1 (6 bases). CDR3 length: 15 amino acids. The V end lost 7 bases, the J end lost 7 bases, and 20 bases lay between the germline ends. Germline V CDR1 and CDR2: MDHEN, SYDVKM. The CDR3 nucleotides are TGTGCCAGCACCCCTGACTCACTCCAGGGGAATGAGCAGTTCTTC. Its translation: CASTPDSLQGNEQFF.

The chain couples TRBV18 to TRBJ2-7; perhaps TRBD2 as D (6 bases). The CDR3 loop spans 13 amino acids. Germline values: CDR1 KGHSH, CDR2 LQKENI. The V gene lost 0 bases and the J gene lost 5 bases, with 8 bases spanning the gap. The CDR3, as DNA: TGTGCCAGCTCACCACCGCCGGGGGACGAGCAGTACTTC. This sequence encodes CASSPPPGDEQYF.

The chain couples TRBV5-4 to TRBJ2-1; 9 nucleotides line up with TRBD2. The junction had 7 bases not matched to a gene; V was cut back by 5 bases and J by 7 bases. CDR1 and CDR2 (germline): SGHNT, YYREEE (reference sequence). CDR3 size: 14 residues. The CDR3 protein is CASRTESGRNEQFF. Written as DNA, the CDR3 is TGTGCCAGCAGAACAGAGAGCGGGAGGAATGAGCAGTTCTTC.

The rearrangement uses TRBV28 and TRBJ1-6, with TRBD1 identical over 10 bases. Trimming cost V 10 bases and J 9 bases; bases outside gene matches: 12. Looked up from germline, CDR1 is MDHEN and CDR2 is SYDVKM. The CDR3 contains 15 residues. Written as DNA, the CDR3 is TGTGCCAACTCCCGGGACAGGGGATCGGGTTCACCCCTCCACTTT. It yields the protein CANSRDRGSGSPLHF.

This chain links TRBV9 with TRBJ2-3; the D gene is possibly TRBD2 (6 bases). Per the germline V gene, CDR1 is SGDLS and CDR2 is YYNGEE. CDR3 length: 14 residues. V lost 4 bases to trimming and J lost 9 bases, with 18 bases between them. CDR3 sequence: CASSSDPGTPTQYF. CDR3 nucleotides: TGTGCCAGCAGCTCAGACCCCGGGACTCCAACGCAGTATTTT.

The genes are TRBV2 and TRBJ1-3, with 7 bases matching TRBD1. CDR1 SNHLY and CDR2 FYNNEI come from the germline V gene. This CDR3 has 20 amino acids. With 0 bases clipped from V and 0 bases from J, the junction kept 14 bases outside the gene matches. The CDR3 reads CASSEAKRAGTVSSGNTIYF. The CDR3 DNA follows: TGTGCCAGCAGTGAAGCGAAGAGAGCCGGGACAGTATCCTCTGGAAACACCATATATTTT.

V is TRBV7-6 and J is TRBJ1-5; perhaps TRBD1 as D (6 bases). V lost 6 bases and J lost 2, with 8 bases in between. The CDR3 loop spans 13 amino acids. The germline V gene has CDR1 SGHVS and CDR2 FNYEAQ. Here the CDR3 DNA reads TGTGCCAGCAGAGGGGGTGGCAATCAGCCCCAGCATTTT. Residues: CASRGGGNQPQHF.

V usage is TRBV5-5 and J usage is TRBJ1-5; D is possibly TRBD1 (5 bases). The CDR3 spans 12 residues. The germline V gene encodes CDR1 SGHKS and CDR2 YYEKEE (reference sequence). V lost 4 bases to trimming and J lost 7 bases, with 9 bases between them. The DNA of the CDR3 is TGTGCCAGCAGCAAGGGGTACCAGCCCCAGCATTTT. Residues: CASSKGYQPQHF.

V gene TRBV5-4 combines with J gene TRBJ2-1, with 7 positions matching TRBD2. The CDR3 contains 15 residues. CDR1 is SGHNT, CDR2 YYREEE, per germline (reference sequence). V dropped 0 bases and J dropped 3; count of bases not matched to a gene: 3. The CDR3 DNA reads as TGTGCCAGCAGCTTGGAGTCTAGCGGCTACAATGAGCAGTTCTTC. Amino acids: CASSLESSGYNEQFF. The full variable domain, in which reference TRBV5-4 and TRBJ2-1 provide the parts outside the CDR3, is ETGVTQSPTHLIKTRGQQVTLRCSSQSGHNTVSWYQQALGQGPQFIFQYYREEENGRGNFPPRFSGLQFPNYSSELNVNALELDDSALYLCASSLESSGYNEQFFGPGTRLTVL.

The chain recombines TRBV27 with TRBJ2-7; 7 positions agree with TRBD2. Germline CDR1 MNHEY, CDR2 SMNVEV (reference sequence). Unmatched junction bases numbered 5, after V lost 6 bases and J lost 0 bases. The CDR3 loop spans 14 amino acids. The CDR3 sequence: CASSPGTNSYEQYF. CDR3 coding DNA: TGTGCCAGCAGCCCCGGGACTAACTCCTACGAGCAGTACTTC.

This chain connects TRBV15 to TRBJ1-1; D is undetermined. In germline, CDR1 is LNHNV, CDR2 YYDKDF (reference sequence). V was pared by 4 bases and J by 0 bases, with 9 bases between. The CDR3 covers 14 residues. Here the CDR3 reads CATSTTHLNTEAFF. DNA for the CDR3: TGTGCCACCAGCACGACACACCTGAACACTGAAGCTTTCTTT.

The J gene is TRBJ1-1, the V gene TRBV18; D gene ambiguous. There are 13 residues in the CDR3. Germline values: CDR1 KGHSH, CDR2 LQKENI. V gave up 1 base and J gave up 2 bases, with 5 bases separating them. CDR3 amino acids: CASSPLANTEAFF. The CDR3 DNA reads TGTGCCAGCTCACCACTAGCAAACACTGAAGCTTTCTTT.